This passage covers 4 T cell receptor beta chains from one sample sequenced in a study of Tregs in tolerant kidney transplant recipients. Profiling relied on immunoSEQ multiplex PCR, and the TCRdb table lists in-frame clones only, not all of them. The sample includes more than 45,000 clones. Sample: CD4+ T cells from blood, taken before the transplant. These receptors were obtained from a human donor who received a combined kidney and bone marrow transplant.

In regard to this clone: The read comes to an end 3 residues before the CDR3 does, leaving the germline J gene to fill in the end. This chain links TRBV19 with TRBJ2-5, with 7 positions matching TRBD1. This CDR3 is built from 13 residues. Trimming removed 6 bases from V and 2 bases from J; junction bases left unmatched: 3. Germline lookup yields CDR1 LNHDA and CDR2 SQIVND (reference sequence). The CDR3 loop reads CASRKQGQETQYF. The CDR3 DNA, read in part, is TGTGCCAGTAGAAAACAGGGGCAAGAGACC.

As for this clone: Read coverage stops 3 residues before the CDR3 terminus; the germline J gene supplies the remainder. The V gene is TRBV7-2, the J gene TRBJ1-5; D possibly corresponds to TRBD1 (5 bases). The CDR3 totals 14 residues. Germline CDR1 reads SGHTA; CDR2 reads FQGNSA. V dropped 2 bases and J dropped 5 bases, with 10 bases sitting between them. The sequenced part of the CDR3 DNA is TGTGCCAGCAGCTTACAGGGTTTAGATCAGCCC. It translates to CASSLQGLDQP. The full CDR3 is CASSLQGLDQPQHF. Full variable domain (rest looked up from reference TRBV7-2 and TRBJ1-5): GAGVSQSPSNKVTEKGKDVELRCDPISGHTALYWYRQSLGQGLEFLIYFQGNSAPDKSGLPSDRFSAERTGGSVSTLTIQRTQQEDSAVYLCASSLQGLDQPQHFGDGTRLSIL.

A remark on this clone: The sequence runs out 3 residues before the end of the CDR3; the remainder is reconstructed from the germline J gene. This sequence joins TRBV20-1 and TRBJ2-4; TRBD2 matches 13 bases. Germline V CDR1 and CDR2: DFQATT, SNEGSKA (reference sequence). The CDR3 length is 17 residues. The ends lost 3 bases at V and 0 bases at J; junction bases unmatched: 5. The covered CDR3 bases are TGCAGTGCTAGGGGACTAGCGGGGACGCTAGCCAAAAACATT. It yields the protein CSARGLAGTLAKNI. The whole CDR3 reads CSARGLAGTLAKNIQYF.

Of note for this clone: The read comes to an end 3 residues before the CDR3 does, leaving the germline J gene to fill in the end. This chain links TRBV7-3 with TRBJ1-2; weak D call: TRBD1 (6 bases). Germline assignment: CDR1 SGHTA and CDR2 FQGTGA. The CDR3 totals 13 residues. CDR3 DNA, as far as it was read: TGTGCCAGCAGCTCAAGGGGGGGTGGATTT. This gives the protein CASSSRGGGF. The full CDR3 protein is CASSSRGGGFYTF.